The 23 T cell receptor beta chains given below trace back to one sample, sequenced in a study of T cell changes during pregnancy in multiple sclerosis. The method was immunoSEQ multiplex PCR; TCRdb's version includes in-frame clones alone and lacks a portion of them. The sample contains around 110,000 clones, roughly nine tenths of which appear only once. This sample comprised peripheral blood, obtained before pregnancy. These receptors originate from a female donor with multiple sclerosis, enrolled in a pregnancy study.

The rearrangement uses TRBV6-5 and TRBJ2-7, with a possible D match to TRBD1 (7 bases). CDR1 is MNHEY, CDR2 SVGAGI, per germline. CDR3 size: 15 residues. Trimming removed 6 bases from V and 1 base from J, with 16 bases in between. The CDR3, as DNA: TGTGCCAGCAGGGCGGGACAGCTACGATCCTACGAGCAGTACTTC. Translation: CASRAGQLRSYEQYF.

The chain links TRBV19 to TRBJ2-1, with 8 bases that match TRBD2. The CDR3 extends over 12 amino acids. The germline gives CDR1 LNHDA, CDR2 SQIVND (reference sequence). V gave up 6 bases and J gave up 10 bases; unmatched junction bases: 5. CDR3 DNA: TGTGCCAGTAGCGGGAGGGCTTGGGAGCAGTTCTTC. This codes for CASSGRAWEQFF. Drawing the rest from reference TRBV19 and TRBJ2-1, the complete variable domain is DGGITQSPKYLFRKEGQNVTLSCEQNLNHDAMYWYRQDPGQGLRLIYYSQIVNDFQKGDIAEGYSVSREKKESFPLTVTSAQKNPTAFYLCASSGRAWEQFFGPGTRLTVL.

The CDR3 protein is CASSQPGTTGMNTEAFF. The CDR3 DNA sequence: TGCGCCAGCAGCCAACCCGGTACGACAGGGATGAACACTGAAGCTTTCTTT. The rearrangement links TRBV4-1 to TRBJ1-1, with 7 positions matching TRBD1. CDR3 length: 17 residues. Germline V gene lookup returns CDR1 MGHRA and CDR2 YSYEKL. With V trimmed by 2 bases and J by 0 bases, 9 bases remained unmatched.

This clone was counted a single time. The chain is built from TRBV15 and TRBJ2-3, with TRBD2 matching 7 bases. V dropped 6 bases and J dropped 1; count of bases not matched to a gene: 7. CDR1 and CDR2 (germline): LNHNV, YYDKDF (reference sequence). The CDR3 runs 15 residues. CDR3: CATSLLREGTDTQYF. In DNA form, the CDR3 reads TGTGCCACCAGTCTGTTACGGGAGGGCACAGATACGCAGTATTTT.

This clone was recorded only once. The V gene is TRBV5-6, the J gene TRBJ2-3; 8 bases are a match to TRBD1. The ends lost 4 bases at V and 1 base at J; junction bases unmatched: 14. Germline V lookup: CDR1 SGHDT, CDR2 YYEEEE. The CDR3 is made up of 18 amino acids. This CDR3 is CASSTGTGWQMRTDTQYF. CDR3 sequence (DNA): TGTGCCAGCAGCACCGGGACAGGATGGCAGATGCGCACAGATACGCAGTATTTT.

This rearrangement joins TRBV7-3 to TRBJ2-7; TRBD2 matches at 9 bases. This CDR3 comprises 15 residues. J gave up 2 bases and V 2 bases, and 4 bases lay outside the gene matches. Germline lookup yields CDR1 SGHTA and CDR2 FQGTGA. CDR3: CASSLASSGAYEQYF. CDR3 coding DNA: TGTGCCAGCAGCTTAGCGTCTAGCGGGGCCTACGAGCAGTACTTC. Supplemented by reference TRBV7-3 and TRBJ2-7, the full variable domain reads GAGVSQTPSNKVTEKGKYVELRCDPISGHTALYWYRQSLGQGPEFLIYFQGTGAADDSGLPNDRFFAVRPEGSVSTLKIQRTERGDSAVYLCASSLASSGAYEQYFGPGTRLTVT.

The V gene is TRBV11-3, the J gene TRBJ1-4; possibly TRBD1 for D (6 bases). There are 15 residues in the CDR3. Germline V gives CDR1 SGHNT, CDR2 YENEEA. The V gene lost 5 bases and the J gene lost 6 bases, with 16 bases spanning the gap. CDR3 bases: TGTGCCAGCAGCCAGCCGGTCGGGGGGCATGAAAAACTGTTTTTT. It translates to CASSQPVGGHEKLFF.

The rearrangement links TRBV27 to TRBJ2-7, with TRBD2 identical over 11 bases. Trimming cost V 5 bases and J 4 bases; bases outside gene matches: 7. Germline loops: CDR1 MNHEY, CDR2 SMNVEV (reference sequence). This CDR3 spans 15 amino acids. CDR3 coding DNA: TGTGCCAGCAGTCCAACTAGCGGGAGCTCTTACGAGCAGTACTTC. It yields the protein CASSPTSGSSYEQYF.

This sequence joins TRBV7-2 and TRBJ2-1; 11 positions agree with TRBD2. The CDR3 has 14 residues. Trimming removed 4 bases from V and 7 bases from J; junction bases left unmatched: 3. Germline V gene data show CDR1 as SGHTA and CDR2 as FQGNSA. CDR3 in DNA: TGTGCCAGCAGCTCTAGCGGGGGGAGAAATGAGCAGTTCTTC. Protein sequence: CASSSSGGRNEQFF.

The rearrangement uses TRBV27 and TRBJ2-1; tentative D call: TRBD2 (6 bases). The CDR3 runs 14 residues. Germline loops: CDR1 MNHEY, CDR2 SMNVEV (reference sequence). The V gene lost 3 bases and the J gene lost 12 bases, with 18 bases spanning the gap. The CDR3 DNA reads as TGTGCCAGCAGTTTTGGCGAGGCCGGGGGTTTGCAGTTCTTC. Its protein product is CASSFGEAGGLQFF.

The V and J genes are TRBV7-9 and TRBJ2-1; D may be TRBD2 (7 bases). The CDR3 runs to 15 residues. The V gene lost 7 bases and the J gene lost 7 bases, with 20 bases spanning the gap. From germline, CDR1 is SEHNR and CDR2 FQNEAQ (reference sequence). The CDR3 region is CASMRGIGGPNEQFF. The CDR3 DNA reads TGTGCCAGCATGAGGGGAATCGGGGGGCCTAATGAGCAGTTCTTC. The full variable domain, with the rest looked up from reference TRBV7-9 and TRBJ2-1, is DTGVSQNPRHKITKRGQNVTFRCDPISEHNRLYWYRQTLGQGPEFLTYFQNEAQLEKSRLLSDRFSAERPKGSFSTLEIQRTEQGDSAMYLCASMRGIGGPNEQFFGPGTRLTVL.

The J gene is TRBJ2-7, the V gene TRBV19, with a tentative D call TRBD2 (6 bases). The CDR3 is 13 residues long. Between the trimmed V and J ends, which lost 8 bases and 3 bases, there was a span of 14 bases. CDR1 and CDR2 (germline): LNHDA, SQIVND (reference sequence). The CDR3 protein is CASAGTFGYEQYF. The CDR3 nucleotides are TGTGCCAGTGCCGGGACTTTTGGCTACGAGCAGTACTTC.

This rearrangement joins TRBV21-1 to TRBJ1-6; the D call in the table, TRBD1, was not verified against the DNA. TRBV21-1 is described as a pseudogene. This CDR3 has 19 residues. CDR3 protein: CASSKALRQGTGRNSPLHF. CDR3 coding DNA: TGTGCCAGCAGCAAAGCTCTTCGACAGGGGACGGGTAGGAATTCACCCCTCCACTTT.

The chain has TRBV27 and TRBJ1-2; weak D call: TRBD1 (5 bases). The germline gives CDR1 MNHEY, CDR2 SMNVEV (reference sequence). The V and J ends lost 6 bases and 1 base respectively, with 12 bases between them. This CDR3 is built from 14 residues. CDR3 coding DNA: TGTGCCAGCAGCCGCCGGGGGGTTAACTATGGCTACACCTTC. This sequence encodes CASSRRGVNYGYTF.

The CDR3 bases are TGTGCCAGCAAAACAACAGGGATGGACAATCAGCCCCAGCATTTT. Translating it yields CASKTTGMDNQPQHF. The chain is built from TRBV6-5 and TRBJ1-5; D is possibly TRBD1 (6 bases). The CDR3 spans 15 residues. Trimming took off 7 bases at V and 3 bases at J, with 16 bases between the two ends. Per germline, CDR1 MNHEY and CDR2 SVGAGI.

This clone was counted a single time. This chain uses TRBV9 with TRBJ2-7; 8 bases agree with TRBD1. The CDR3 is 14 amino acids. With V trimmed by 7 bases and J by 2 bases, 8 bases remained unmatched. Germline assignment: CDR1 SGDLS and CDR2 YYNGEE. CDR3 region: CASSPGQVPYEQYF. The CDR3, as DNA: TGTGCCAGCTCACCGGGACAGGTCCCCTACGAGCAGTACTTC.

J is TRBJ1-1 and V is TRBV6-1, with 7 bases matching TRBD1. Trimming at V came to 4 bases and at J to 6 bases, leaving 8 bases not matched to a gene. From germline, CDR1 is MNHNS and CDR2 SASEGT. The CDR3 covers 14 residues. CDR3 coding DNA: TGTGCCAGCAGTGTAAACAGGGGTGGTCCTGAAGCTTTCTTT. Translating gives CASSVNRGGPEAFF.

The CDR3 reads CASSLGQHQETQYF. CDR3 nucleotides: TGTGCCAGCAGCCTCGGACAGCACCAAGAGACCCAGTACTTC. V usage is TRBV7-9 and J usage is TRBJ2-5, with a possible D match to TRBD1 (6 bases). The length of the CDR3 is 14 residues. The ends were cut back, 5 bases at V and 0 bases at J, with 10 bases in the middle. Germline V gives CDR1 SEHNR, CDR2 FQNEAQ (reference sequence).

This clone was recorded once. V is TRBV7-8 and J is TRBJ1-5, with D tentatively TRBD1 (5 bases). This CDR3 spans 14 amino acids. Germline loops: CDR1 SGHVS, CDR2 FQNEAQ. The V and J ends lost 4 bases and 1 base respectively, with 8 bases between them. CDR3 nucleotides: TGTGCCAGCAGCTATAGACAGAGCAATCAGCCCCAGCATTTT. Encoded protein: CASSYRQSNQPQHF.

The V call is TRBV14, the J call TRBJ2-5, with 8 nucleotides matching TRBD1. CDR1 is SGHDN and CDR2 is FVKESK in the germline V gene. Trimming at V came to 1 base and at J to 5 bases, leaving 3 bases not matched to a gene. The CDR3 has 14 amino acids. CDR3 nucleotide sequence: TGTGCCAGCAGCCAAGCCAGGGGGCTGGAGACCCAGTACTTC. Translated: CASSQARGLETQYF.

The chain employs TRBV27 and TRBJ2-1, with 9 bases fitting TRBD2. Germline CDR1 is MNHEY and CDR2 is SMNVEV (reference sequence). With V trimmed by 1 base and J by 5 bases, 6 bases remained unmatched. CDR3 length equals 16 residues. The CDR3 is CASSLFRLAGNNEQFF. In DNA, the CDR3 is TGTGCCAGCAGTTTATTCCGGCTAGCGGGAAACAATGAGCAGTTCTTC.

The V and J genes are TRBV19 and TRBJ2-1, with 10 bases identical to TRBD2. Germline trimming cut 7 bases from V and 4 bases from J; bases unmatched to any gene: 7. Germline CDR1 is LNHDA and CDR2 is SQIVND (reference sequence). The CDR3 loop spans 15 amino acids. The CDR3 is CASTPLAGDYNEQFF. The CDR3 nucleotides are TGTGCCAGTACCCCCCTAGCGGGGGATTACAATGAGCAGTTCTTC.

The chain is built from TRBV29-1 and TRBJ1-2, with 7 positions matching TRBD1. V shed 5 bases, J shed 4 bases, and the junction held 4 bases outside the gene matches. The CDR3 covers 12 residues. The germline CDR1 and CDR2 sequences are SQVTM and ANQGSEA. This CDR3 reads CSVSEGAYGYTF. The CDR3 bases are TGCAGCGTTTCGGAGGGGGCCTATGGCTACACCTTC.